This entry describes one T cell receptor (beta chain). Its antigen is not identified. This sample is part of a study of response to subunit inactivated influenza vaccine. Study results and caveats: Authors suggested that a seasonal influenza vaccination recruits few new T cells each time.

MiXCR, run by TCRdb on the RT-PCR reads, gives a single entry per CDR3 protein. Of roughly 290,000 distinct CDR3 sequences listed, just over 20% are singletons. Germline loops: CDR1 KGHDR, CDR2 SFDVKD. The CDR3 is 13 residues long. Deletions cut 3 bases from V and 5 bases from J, with 9 bases between. This sample comprised PBMCs from blood, obtained less than 22 months after vaccination. This clonotype originated in a man between 50 and 75 years old who received an inactivated influenza vaccine. The rearrangement uses TRBV24-1 and TRBJ1-1, with D perhaps matching TRBD1 (5 bases). Here the CDR3 DNA reads TGTGCCACCAGTGATCCGGGACTAACTGAAGCTTTCTTT. Encoded protein: CATSDPGLTEAFF.